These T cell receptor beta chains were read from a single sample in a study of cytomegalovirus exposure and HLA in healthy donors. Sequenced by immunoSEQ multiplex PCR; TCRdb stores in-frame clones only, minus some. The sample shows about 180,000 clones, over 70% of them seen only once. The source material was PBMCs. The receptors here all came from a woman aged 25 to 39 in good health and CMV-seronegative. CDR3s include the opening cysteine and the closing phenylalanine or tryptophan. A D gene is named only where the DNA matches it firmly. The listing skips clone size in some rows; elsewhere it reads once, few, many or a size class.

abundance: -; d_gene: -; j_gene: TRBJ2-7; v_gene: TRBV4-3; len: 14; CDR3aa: CASSQGLQGYEQYF; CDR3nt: TGCGCCAGCAGCCAAGGCCTTCAGGGATACGAGCAGTACTTC
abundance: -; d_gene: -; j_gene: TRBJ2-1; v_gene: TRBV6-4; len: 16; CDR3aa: CASSEEAGSFYNEQFF; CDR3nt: TGTGCCAGCAGTGAAGAGGCGGGATCCTTCTACAATGAGCAGTTCTTC
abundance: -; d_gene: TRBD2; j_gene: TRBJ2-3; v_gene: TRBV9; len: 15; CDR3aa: CASTPWAGAEDTQYF; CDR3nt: TGTGCCAGCACCCCCTGGGCGGGAGCAGAAGATACGCAGTATTTT
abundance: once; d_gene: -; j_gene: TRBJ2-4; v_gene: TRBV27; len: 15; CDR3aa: CASSLYPPGKNSQYF; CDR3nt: TGTGCCAGCAGTTTATATCCCCCCGGTAAAAACAGTCAGTACTTC
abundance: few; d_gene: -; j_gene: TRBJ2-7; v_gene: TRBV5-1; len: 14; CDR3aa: CASSAAPRGLEQYF; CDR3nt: TGCGCCAGCAGCGCCGCACCCAGGGGATTGGAGCAGTACTTC
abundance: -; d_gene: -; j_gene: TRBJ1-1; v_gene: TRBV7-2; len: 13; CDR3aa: CASSFHRDTEAFF; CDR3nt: TGTGCCAGCAGCTTCCACAGGGATACTGAAGCTTTCTTT
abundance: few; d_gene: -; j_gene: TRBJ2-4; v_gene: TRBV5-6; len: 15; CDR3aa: CASSRTPGAKNIQYF; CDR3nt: TGTGCCAGCAGCCGGACCCCGGGGGCCAAAAACATTCAGTACTTC
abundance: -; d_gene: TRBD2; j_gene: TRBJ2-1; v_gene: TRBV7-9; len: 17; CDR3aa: CASSFSLAGGNHNEQFF; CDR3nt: TGTGCCAGCAGTTTTTCATTAGCGGGAGGTAACCACAATGAGCAGTTCTTC
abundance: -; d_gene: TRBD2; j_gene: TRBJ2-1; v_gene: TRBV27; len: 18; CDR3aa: CASSTRLMTSGSYNEQFF; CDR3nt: TGTGCCAGCAGCACCCGCCTTATGACTAGCGGGTCCTACAATGAGCAGTTCTTC
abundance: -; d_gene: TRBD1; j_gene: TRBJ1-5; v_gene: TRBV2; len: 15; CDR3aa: CASTGTGYSNQPQHF; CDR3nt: TGTGCCAGCACCGGGACAGGCTATAGCAATCAGCCCCAGCATTTT
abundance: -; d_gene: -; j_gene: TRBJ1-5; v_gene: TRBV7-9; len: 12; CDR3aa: CASSRSGQPQHF; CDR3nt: TGTGCCAGCAGCCGGTCGGGTCAGCCCCAGCATTTT
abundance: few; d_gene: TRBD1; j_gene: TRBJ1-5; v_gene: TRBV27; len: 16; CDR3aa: CASSPRGQGSNQPQHF; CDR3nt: TGTGCCAGCAGTCCACGCGGACAGGGTTCAAATCAGCCCCAGCATTTT
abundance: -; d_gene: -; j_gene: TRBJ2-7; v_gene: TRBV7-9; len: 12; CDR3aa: CASSSAGYEQYF; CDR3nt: TGTGCCAGCAGCTCGGCGGGGTACGAGCAGTACTTC
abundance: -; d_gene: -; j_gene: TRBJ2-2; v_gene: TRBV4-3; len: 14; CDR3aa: CASSQDPDTGELFF; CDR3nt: TGCGCCAGCAGCCAAGATCCGGACACCGGGGAGCTGTTTTTT
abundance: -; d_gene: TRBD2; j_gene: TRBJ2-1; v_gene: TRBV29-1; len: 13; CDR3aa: CSVGGSFYNEQFF; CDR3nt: TGCAGCGTTGGCGGGAGCTTCTACAATGAGCAGTTCTTC
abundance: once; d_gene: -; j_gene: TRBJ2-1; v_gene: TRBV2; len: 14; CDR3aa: CASSVRGSYNEQFF; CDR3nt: TGTGCCAGCAGTGTAAGGGGCTCCTACAATGAGCAGTTCTTC
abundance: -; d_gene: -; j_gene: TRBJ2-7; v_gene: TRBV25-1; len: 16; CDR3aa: CASSDPGGGQGYEQYF; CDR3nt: TGTGCCAGCAGTGACCCGGGTGGGGGACAAGGCTACGAGCAGTACTTC
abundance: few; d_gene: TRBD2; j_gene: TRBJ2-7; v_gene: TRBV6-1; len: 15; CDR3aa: CASSGTSGISYEQYF; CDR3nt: TGTGCCAGCAGTGGTACTAGCGGGATCTCCTACGAGCAGTACTTC
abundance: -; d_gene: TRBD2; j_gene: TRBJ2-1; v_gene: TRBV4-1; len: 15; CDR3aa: CASSQRPGGQNEQFF; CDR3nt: TGCGCCAGCAGCCAACGTCCGGGGGGGCAGAATGAGCAGTTCTTC
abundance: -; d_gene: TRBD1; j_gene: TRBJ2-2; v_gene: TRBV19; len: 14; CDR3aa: CASSPGDRSGELFF; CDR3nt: TGTGCCAGTAGTCCTGGGGACAGGAGCGGGGAGCTGTTTTTT
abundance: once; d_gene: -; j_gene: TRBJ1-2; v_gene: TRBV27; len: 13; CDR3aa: CASSSRQGYGYTF; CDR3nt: TGTGCCAGCAGTTCCCGCCAGGGCTATGGCTACACCTTC
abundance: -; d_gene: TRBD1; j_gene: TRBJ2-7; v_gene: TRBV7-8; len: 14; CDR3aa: CASSPRTGGGEQYF; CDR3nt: TGTGCCAGCAGCCCGAGGACAGGGGGGGGCGAGCAGTACTTC
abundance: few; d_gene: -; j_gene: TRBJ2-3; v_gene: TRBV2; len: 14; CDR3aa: CASSDLGLVDTQYF; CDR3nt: TGTGCCAGCAGTGACCTCGGGTTGGTAGATACGCAGTATTTT
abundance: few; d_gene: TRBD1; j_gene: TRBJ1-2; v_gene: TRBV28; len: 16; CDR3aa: CASRPDSGQANYGYTF; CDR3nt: TGTGCCAGCAGACCTGATTCGGGACAGGCTAACTATGGCTACACCTTC
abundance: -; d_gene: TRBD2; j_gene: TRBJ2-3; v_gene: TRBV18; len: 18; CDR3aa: CASSPIKLAELSTDTQYF; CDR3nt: TGTGCCAGCTCACCAATTAAACTAGCGGAACTTAGCACAGATACGCAGTATTTT
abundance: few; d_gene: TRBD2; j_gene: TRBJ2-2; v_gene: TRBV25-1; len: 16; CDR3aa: CASSEYVSGPTGELFF; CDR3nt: TGTGCCAGCAGTGAATACGTTAGCGGGCCGACCGGGGAGCTGTTTTTT
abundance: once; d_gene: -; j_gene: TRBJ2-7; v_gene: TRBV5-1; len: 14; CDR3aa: CASRGDTDSYEQYF; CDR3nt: TGCGCCAGCAGAGGGGACACGGACTCCTACGAGCAGTACTTC
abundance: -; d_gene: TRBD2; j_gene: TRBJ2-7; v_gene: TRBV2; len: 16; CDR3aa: CASRTLTSGPSYEQYF; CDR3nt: TGTGCCAGCAGGACTCTGACTAGCGGGCCTTCCTACGAGCAGTACTTC
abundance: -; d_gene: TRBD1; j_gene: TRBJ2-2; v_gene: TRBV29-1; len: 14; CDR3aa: CSVTLGGSAGELFF; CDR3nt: TGCAGCGTTACATTAGGGGGCTCGGCCGGGGAGCTGTTTTTT
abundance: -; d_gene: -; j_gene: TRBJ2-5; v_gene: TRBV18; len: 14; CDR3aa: CASSPQRGQETQYF; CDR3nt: TGTGCCAGCTCACCACAACGGGGCCAAGAGACCCAGTACTTC
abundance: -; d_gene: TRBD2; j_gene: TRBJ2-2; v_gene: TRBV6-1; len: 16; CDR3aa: CASSDDPSGGTGELFF; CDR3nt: TGTGCCAGCAGTGATGACCCTAGCGGGGGCACCGGGGAGCTGTTTTTT
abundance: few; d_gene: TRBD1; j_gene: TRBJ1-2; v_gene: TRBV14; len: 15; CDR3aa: CASSQDGQGYYGYTF; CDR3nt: TGTGCCAGCAGCCAAGACGGACAGGGGTACTATGGCTACACCTTC
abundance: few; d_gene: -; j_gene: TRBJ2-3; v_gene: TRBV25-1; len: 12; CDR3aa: CASSDLLYTQYF; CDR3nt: TGTGCCAGCAGTGATCTACTCTATACGCAGTATTTT
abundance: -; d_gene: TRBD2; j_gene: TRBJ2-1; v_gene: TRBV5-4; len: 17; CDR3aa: CASSLGAGGGAFGEQFF; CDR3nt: TGTGCCAGCAGCTTGGGCGCCGGCGGGGGGGCATTTGGTGAGCAGTTCTTC
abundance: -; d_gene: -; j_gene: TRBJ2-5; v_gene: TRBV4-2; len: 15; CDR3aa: CASSQEITVQETQYF; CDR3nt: TGTGCCAGCAGCCAAGAAATCACAGTCCAAGAGACCCAGTACTTC
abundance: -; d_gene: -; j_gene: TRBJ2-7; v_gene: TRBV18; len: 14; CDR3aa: CASSSLGAYYEQYF; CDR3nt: TGTGCCAGCTCATCTCTAGGCGCGTACTACGAGCAGTACTTC
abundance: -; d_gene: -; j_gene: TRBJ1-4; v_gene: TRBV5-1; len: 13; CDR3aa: CASTTGGNEKLFF; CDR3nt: TGCGCCAGCACGACCGGGGGTAATGAAAAACTGTTTTTT
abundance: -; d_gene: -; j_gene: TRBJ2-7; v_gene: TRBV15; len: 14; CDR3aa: CATSPGLDFYEQYF; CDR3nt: TGTGCCACCAGCCCGGGTTTAGACTTCTACGAGCAGTACTTC
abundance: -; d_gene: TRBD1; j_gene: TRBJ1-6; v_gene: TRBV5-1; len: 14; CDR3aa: CASSLGQGFSPLHF; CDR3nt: TGCGCCAGCAGCTTGGGACAGGGGTTTTCACCCCTCCACTTT
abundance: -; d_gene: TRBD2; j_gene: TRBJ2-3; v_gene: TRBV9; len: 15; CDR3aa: CASSPAGLASDTQYF; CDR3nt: TGTGCCAGCAGCCCCGCAGGACTAGCCTCAGATACGCAGTATTTT
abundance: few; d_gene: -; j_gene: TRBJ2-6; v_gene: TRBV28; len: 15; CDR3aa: CASSFGISGANVLTF; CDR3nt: TGTGCCAGCAGTTTCGGGATTTCCGGGGCCAACGTCCTGACTTTC
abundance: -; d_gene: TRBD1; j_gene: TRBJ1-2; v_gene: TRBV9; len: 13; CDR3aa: CASSGDRQYGYTF; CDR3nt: TGTGCCAGCAGCGGGGACAGACAATATGGCTACACCTTC
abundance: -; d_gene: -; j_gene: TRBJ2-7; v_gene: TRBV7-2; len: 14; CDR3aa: CASSPAGATYEQYF; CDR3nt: TGTGCCAGCAGCCCAGCAGGGGCTACCTACGAGCAGTACTTC
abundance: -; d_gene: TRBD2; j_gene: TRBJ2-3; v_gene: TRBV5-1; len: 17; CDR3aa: CASSPTSGGPSTDTQYF; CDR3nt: TGCGCCAGCAGCCCGACTAGCGGGGGGCCTAGCACAGATACGCAGTATTTT
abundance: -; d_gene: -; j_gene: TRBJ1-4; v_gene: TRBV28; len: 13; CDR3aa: CASRLGGNEKLFF; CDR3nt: TGTGCCAGCAGGTTAGGAGGGAATGAAAAACTGTTTTTT
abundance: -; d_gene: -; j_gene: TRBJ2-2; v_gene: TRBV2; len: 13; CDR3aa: CASSRTNTGELFF; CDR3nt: TGTGCCAGCAGCCGTACGAACACCGGGGAGCTGTTTTTT
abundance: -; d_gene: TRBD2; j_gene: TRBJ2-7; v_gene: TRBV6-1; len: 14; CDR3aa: CASRGTSGPYEQYF; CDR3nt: TGTGCCAGCAGGGGGACTAGCGGTCCCTACGAGCAGTACTTC
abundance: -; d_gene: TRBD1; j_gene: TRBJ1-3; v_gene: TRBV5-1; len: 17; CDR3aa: CASSRNPGQASGNTIYF; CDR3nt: TGCGCCAGCAGCCGCAATCCGGGACAGGCCTCTGGAAACACCATATATTTT
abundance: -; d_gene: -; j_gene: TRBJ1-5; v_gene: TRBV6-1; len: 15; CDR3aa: CASSVQGIGNQPQHF; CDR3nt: TGTGCCAGCAGTGTACAGGGAATTGGGAATCAGCCCCAGCATTTT